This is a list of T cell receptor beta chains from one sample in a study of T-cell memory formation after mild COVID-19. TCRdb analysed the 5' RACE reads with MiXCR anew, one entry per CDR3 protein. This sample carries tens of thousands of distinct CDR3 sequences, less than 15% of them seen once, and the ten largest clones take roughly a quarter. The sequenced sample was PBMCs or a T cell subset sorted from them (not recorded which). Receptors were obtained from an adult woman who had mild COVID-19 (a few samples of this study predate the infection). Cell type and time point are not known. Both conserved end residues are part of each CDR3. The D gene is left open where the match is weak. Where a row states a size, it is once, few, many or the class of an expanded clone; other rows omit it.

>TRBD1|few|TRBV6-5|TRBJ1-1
TGTGCCAGCATCCATTGGGGGACAGGGTGGACTACCTCAGCTTTCTTT
CASIHWGTGWTTSAFF
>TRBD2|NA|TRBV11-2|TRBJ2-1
TGTGCCAGCACCTTTAAGGAGATAGCGGGAGGGCCGGAGAATGAGCAGTTCTTC
CASTFKEIAGGPENEQFF
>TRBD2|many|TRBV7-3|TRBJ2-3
TGTGCCAGCAGCCCCGATAGCGGGAACACAGATACGCAGTATTTT
CASSPDSGNTDTQYF
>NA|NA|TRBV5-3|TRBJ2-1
TGTGCCAGAAGCTTGGAACGCGGGATCTCCTACAATGAGCAGTTCTTC
CARSLERGISYNEQFF
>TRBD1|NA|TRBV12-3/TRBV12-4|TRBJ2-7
TGTGCCAGCAGTCTGACAGGGGGCGAGTCCGAGCAGTACTTC
CASSLTGGESEQYF
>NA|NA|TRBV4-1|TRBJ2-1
TGCGCCAGCAGCCAAGTACCAGGGAATTTCGCCCACAATGAGCAGTTCTTC
CASSQVPGNFAHNEQFF
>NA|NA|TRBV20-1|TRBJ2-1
TGCAGTGTCCGCCGGCAGGCGGGAACCAATGAGCAGTTCTTC
CSVRRQAGTNEQFF
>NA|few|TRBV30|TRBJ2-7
TGTGCCTGGAGTGTTACCGAGTCCTACGAGCAGTACTTC
CAWSVTESYEQYF
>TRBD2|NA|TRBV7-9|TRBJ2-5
TGTGCCAGCAGCATACCTGGGACTAGCGGGAGAGAGACCGAGTACTTC
CASSIPGTSGRETEYF
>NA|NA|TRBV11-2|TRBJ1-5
TGTGCCAGCAGCTGGGACAGCAATCAGCCCCAGCATTTT
CASSWDSNQPQHF
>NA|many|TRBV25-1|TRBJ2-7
TGTGCCAGCAGTGAATCGGTTACAGGGAGTGACGAGCAGTACTTC
CASSESVTGSDEQYF
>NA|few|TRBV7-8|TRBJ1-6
TGTGCCAGCAGCCAGGACTCACCCCTCCACTTT
CASSQDSPLHF
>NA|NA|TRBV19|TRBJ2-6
TGTGCCAGTAGTATGGTGGGGTCAGGGGCCAACGTCCTGACTTTC
CASSMVGSGANVLTF
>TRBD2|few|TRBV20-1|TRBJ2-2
TGCAGTGCCTTCGGACTAGCGGGGGCCGGGACCGGGGAGCTGTTTTTT
CSAFGLAGAGTGELFF
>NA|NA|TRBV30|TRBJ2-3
TGTGCCTGGTGGGCCTCGGGAACAGATACGCAGTATTTT
CAWWASGTDTQYF
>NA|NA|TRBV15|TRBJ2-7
TGTGCCACCAGCAGAGTAGAAGGGTTATACGAGCAGTACTTC
CATSRVEGLYEQYF
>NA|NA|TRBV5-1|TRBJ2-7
TGCGCCAGCAGCTTGGGCGGACAGACCGAGCAGTACTTC
CASSLGGQTEQYF
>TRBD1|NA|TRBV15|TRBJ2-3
TGTGCCACCAGCAGACGGGACAGGGGCACAGATACGCAGTATTTT
CATSRRDRGTDTQYF
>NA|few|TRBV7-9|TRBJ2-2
TGTGCCAGCAGCTTATTCGGGGGCGACACCGGGGAGCTGTTTTTT
CASSLFGGDTGELFF
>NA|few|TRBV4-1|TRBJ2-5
TGCGCCAGCAGCCAAATGTTTAACGGGTTTGAAGAGACCCAGTACTTC
CASSQMFNGFEETQYF
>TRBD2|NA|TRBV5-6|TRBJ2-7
TGTGCCAGCAGCTTGGTGGACTCCGGGACTAGCGGGAGTTTGGTATACTTC
CASSLVDSGTSGSLVYF
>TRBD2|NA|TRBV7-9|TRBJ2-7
TGTGCCAGCAGCACCGGGAGGGGGGGCTTGCAGTACTTC
CASSTGRGGLQYF
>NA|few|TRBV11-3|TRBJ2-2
TGTGCCAGCAGCTCCCTGGTGGTTGGGGACGCCGGGGAGCTGTTTTTT
CASSSLVVGDAGELFF
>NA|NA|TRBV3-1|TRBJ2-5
TGTGCCAGCAGCCAAGATGGGAGCGGTCCGTCCTTC
CASSQDGSGPSF
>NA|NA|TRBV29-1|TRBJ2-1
TGCAGCGTTGAGGTCCGGTCCAATGAGCAGTTCTTC
CSVEVRSNEQFF
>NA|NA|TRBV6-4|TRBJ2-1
TGTGCCAGCAGTGACTCTGACTCCGCATACAATGAGCAGTTCTTC
CASSDSDSAYNEQFF
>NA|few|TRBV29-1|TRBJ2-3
TGCAGCGTTGCGGTAGATACGCAGTATTTT
CSVAVDTQYF
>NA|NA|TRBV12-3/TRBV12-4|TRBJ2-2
TGTGCCAGCAGTTTCCGCCCCTTTGGGACCGGGGAGCTGTTTTTT
CASSFRPFGTGELFF
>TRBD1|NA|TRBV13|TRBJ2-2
TGTGCCAGCAGCTCGCCTACAGGGGAAGCCACCGGGGAGCTGTTTTTT
CASSSPTGEATGELFF